Listed below are T cell receptor beta chains from one sample, sequenced in a study of T cell responses to AZD1222 COVID-19 vaccine. Assay: immunoSEQ multiplex PCR; the TCRdb copy retains only in-frame clones and omits some. The sample consists of 95,000 to 150,000 clones, 87% of them appearing once. This specimen consisted of peripheral blood, obtained on day 0 of AZD1222 vaccination. The receptors come from an adult in good health. The CDR3 runs from the conserved cysteine through the conserved F or W. D genes are given only for firm matches.

j_call: TRBJ1-2
d_call: -
v_call: TRBV19
cdr3_nt: TGTGCCAGTGAAAAGGGAAGCTATGGCTACACCTTC
cdr3_aa: CASEKGSYGYTF

j_call: TRBJ2-1
d_call: -
v_call: TRBV27
cdr3_nt: TGTGCCAGCAGTTTAGCCATTTATGGACGGCCGCGTGAGCAGTTCTTC
cdr3_aa: CASSLAIYGRPREQFF

j_call: TRBJ1-3
d_call: -
v_call: TRBV30
cdr3_nt: TGTGCCTGGAGTGAAGGGTCGCTAGCGAACACCATATATTTT
cdr3_aa: CAWSEGSLANTIYF

j_call: TRBJ2-6
d_call: -
v_call: TRBV15
cdr3_nt: TGTGCCACCAGCAGAGAACTCTCTGGGGCCAACGTCCTGACTTTC
cdr3_aa: CATSRELSGANVLTF

j_call: TRBJ2-7
d_call: TRBD2
v_call: TRBV5-4
cdr3_nt: TGTGCCAGCAGCTTGGAGACTAGCGGGGGGCCAGAGCAGTACTTC
cdr3_aa: CASSLETSGGPEQYF

j_call: TRBJ1-1
d_call: TRBD1
v_call: TRBV7-8
cdr3_nt: TGTGCCAGCAGCGCCCGGGACAGCCCGAACACTGAAGCTTTCTTT
cdr3_aa: CASSARDSPNTEAFF

j_call: TRBJ1-1
d_call: -
v_call: TRBV5-1
cdr3_nt: TGCGCCAGCAGCTTGTGGCGGGGTACTGAAGCTTTCTTT
cdr3_aa: CASSLWRGTEAFF

j_call: TRBJ1-1
d_call: -
v_call: TRBV28
cdr3_nt: TGTGCCAGCAGTTTGGGACAAACTGAAGCTTTCTTT
cdr3_aa: CASSLGQTEAFF

j_call: TRBJ1-2
d_call: TRBD1
v_call: TRBV27
cdr3_nt: TGTGCCAGCAGATACTTATCCCAGGGGGCGCGAGGCGGAGTGCGTGGCTACACCTTC
cdr3_aa: CASRYLSQGARGGVRGYTF

j_call: TRBJ1-1
d_call: -
v_call: TRBV14
cdr3_nt: TGTGCCAGCAGCCAAGGGCGGAACACTGAAGCTTTCTTT
cdr3_aa: CASSQGRNTEAFF

j_call: TRBJ2-3
d_call: TRBD2
v_call: TRBV5-1
cdr3_nt: TGCGCCAGCAGCTGGACTAGCGGGGGCACAGATACGCAGTATTTT
cdr3_aa: CASSWTSGGTDTQYF

j_call: TRBJ1-5
d_call: -
v_call: TRBV7-8
cdr3_nt: TGTGCCAGCAGCCGGGGTCAGGAAGGGGGACAGCCCCAGCATTTT
cdr3_aa: CASSRGQEGGQPQHF

j_call: TRBJ1-1
d_call: -
v_call: TRBV7-6
cdr3_nt: TGTGCCAGCAGCTTAGATGGGGGTGCGGGGACTGAAGCTTTCTTT
cdr3_aa: CASSLDGGAGTEAFF

j_call: TRBJ2-7
d_call: -
v_call: TRBV19
cdr3_nt: TGTGCCAGTAGCCGCAACTCAGCGGCCACAACCCCCTACGAGCAGTACTTC
cdr3_aa: CASSRNSAATTPYEQYF